This T cell receptor beta chain was sequenced in a study of Ad26.COV2.S vaccination and SARS-CoV-2 variants. Study-wide points: Analyses that measured TCR breadth and depth may have underestimated total T cell responses.

Remarks on this clone: Its specificity is not known.

The data were produced by immunoSEQ multiplex PCR, yet TCRdb's version contains in-frame clones alone and is incomplete. The sample contains over 350,000 clones, roughly nine tenths of which appear only once. The germline gives CDR1 MNHEY, CDR2 SVGAGI. Trimming cost V 6 bases and J 4 bases, with 12 bases left between them. CDR3 size: 13 residues. Indicated treatment: over 15 received Ad26.COV2.S at low or high dose, single or two shots; about 5 received placebo; per-sample allocation not given. Collection of the samples took place on day 63 after the first injection of vaccine or placebo. The specimen comprised peripheral blood, sampled in a trial of Ad26.COV2.S vaccine versus placebo. The rearrangement joins TRBV6-5 to TRBJ1-1, with a tentative D call TRBD1 (6 bases). This clonotype originated in a person between 18 and 65 years old who received the Ad26.COV2.S COVID-19 vaccine or a placebo. The CDR3 bases are TGTGCCAGCAGCCCCACAGGGACCACTGAAGCTTTCTTT. This codes for CASSPTGTTEAFF.